The entry below gives a single TCR beta chain sequence along with its context. Antigen specificity is unknown. Per the germline V gene, CDR1 is ENHRY and CDR2 is SYGVKD. Trimming pared 10 bases from V and 1 base from J, leaving 10 bases between. The length of the CDR3 is 12 residues. Alongside a J-beta primer mix, a sample-barcoded 5' primer served in a second PCR lasting roughly 6 to 11 cycles. TCRdb analysed the 5' RACE reads with MiXCR anew, one entry per CDR3 protein. The profile shows 1.5 million to 1.8 million distinct CDR3 sequences, roughly 43% of them singletons. These data belong to a study of blood T cells in healthy people across ages. Study-level findings and limits: A strong correlation between TCR beta diversity and naive T cell percentage was seen. Lack of knowledge of donor CMV status possibly confounded expanded clonotype changes. Both higher diversity and more naive CD4+ cells marked long-lived donors when set against aged donors.

The chain links TRBV10-3 to TRBJ2-5, with D hard to call. The TCR sequence derives from a woman aged 18 to 35 in good health. Material: blood. The CDR3 region has the DNA TGTGCCACGGGCGAGAGCCAAGAGACCCAGTACTTC. Protein product: CATGESQETQYF.